The 21 T cell receptor beta chains presented below share a single source sample, sequenced in a study of identical twins. MiXCR, run by TCRdb on the 5' RACE reads, gives a single entry per CDR3 protein. Among roughly 570,000 distinct CDR3 sequences listed, around 9.6% were seen once. The data were also submitted as part of a second study, on yellow fever vaccine responses in identical twins.

The material sequenced was PBMCs. Receptors were obtained from a woman under 30 in good health.

This clonotype showed up just a few times. V gene TRBV6-1 combines with J gene TRBJ2-7; 9 bases line up with TRBD1. Losses at the gene ends were 8 bases for V and 6 bases for J; bases not matched to a gene: 14. Germline CDR1 is MNHNS and CDR2 is SASEGT. The CDR3 sequence is 15 residues long. CDR3 coding DNA: TGTGCCAGCGGAAGAACAGGGACAGGGTCGGGCGAGCAGTACTTC. It codes for CASGRTGTGSGEQYF.

This clonotype has at least ten counts. The V and J genes are TRBV5-1 and TRBJ2-1; D gene uncertain. The CDR3 is 13 amino acids. V lost 0 bases to trimming and J lost 7 bases, with 8 bases between them. The germline CDR1 and CDR2 sequences are SGHRS and YFSETQ. This CDR3 is CASSLGPTNEQFF. Here the CDR3 DNA reads TGCGCCAGCAGCTTGGGACCGACGAATGAGCAGTTCTTC.

This clonotype has at least ten counts. V gene TRBV10-3 combines with J gene TRBJ2-3; TRBD2 matches 11 bases. This CDR3 contains 16 residues. CDR1 is ENHRY, CDR2 SYGVKD, per germline. Losses at the gene ends were 0 bases for V and 6 bases for J; bases not matched to a gene: 5. CDR3 residues: CAISESRLAGQDTQYF. The CDR3 DNA reads TGTGCCATCAGTGAGTCGAGACTAGCGGGGCAGGATACGCAGTATTTT.

This clonotype showed up many times. This chain links TRBV12-3 or TRBV12-4 with TRBJ1-2; no clear D. Deletions cut 0 bases from V and 2 bases from J, with 10 bases between. CDR3 size: 15 residues. The CDR3 region has the DNA TGTGCCAGCAGTTTAGCGGCCAGACCAAACTATGGCTACACCTTC. Amino acids: CASSLAARPNYGYTF.

V usage is TRBV4-3 and J usage is TRBJ2-7, with TRBD1 identical over 7 bases. The CDR3 is 15 amino acids. V trimming: 0 bases; J trimming: 2 bases; junction bases outside the gene matches: 4. Germline V gene data show CDR1 as LGHNA and CDR2 as YSLEER. CDR3 coding DNA: TGCGCCAGCAGCCAAGACCGGGACAGTGCCTACGAGCAGTACTTC. This sequence encodes CASSQDRDSAYEQYF.

Sample share makes this clonotype medium-sized. This chain joins TRBV29-1 and TRBJ2-1; D may be TRBD1 or TRBD2 (6 bases each). CDR1 and CDR2 (germline): SQVTM, ANQGSEA. V was shortened by 4 bases and J by 8 bases, with 21 bases between the two germline ends. This CDR3 spans 15 amino acids. The CDR3 is CSVVGGVIPTDEQFF. CDR3 in DNA: TGCAGCGTTGTCGGGGGCGTTATCCCAACCGATGAGCAGTTCTTC.

The sample holds a few counts of this clonotype. The chain employs TRBV6-2 or TRBV6-3 and TRBJ2-7; D gene uncertain. CDR3 length: 12 amino acids. Trimming shortened V by 0 bases and J by 5 bases, and 5 bases separated the two germline ends. CDR1 and CDR2 from the germline V gene are MNHEY and SVGEGT. CDR3 sequence reads: CASSYSTNEQYF. The CDR3, as DNA: TGTGCCAGCAGTTACTCGACGAACGAGCAGTACTTC.

CDR3 sequence reads: CASSSRTGGPYNEQFF. The CDR3 region has the DNA TGTGCCAGCAGCAGCAGGACTGGCGGTCCCTACAATGAGCAGTTCTTC. The chain recombines TRBV7-9 with TRBJ2-1, with TRBD2 as a possible D gene (5 bases). Per the germline V gene, CDR1 is SEHNR and CDR2 is FQNEAQ (reference sequence). The CDR3 sequence is 16 residues long. V was pared by 5 bases and J by 2 bases, with 16 bases between.

This clonotype was detected many times. The rearrangement links TRBV12-3 or TRBV12-4 to TRBJ2-2; D may match TRBD1 or TRBD2 (5 bases each). Trimming stripped 5 bases from V and 3 bases from J, with 10 bases between. The CDR3 length is 14 residues. The CDR3 here is CASSRDQYTGELFF. The DNA for the CDR3 is TGTGCCAGCAGTAGGGACCAGTACACCGGGGAGCTGTTTTTT.

This clonotype was recorded many times. This chain connects TRBV28 to TRBJ2-7; TRBD1 or TRBD2 may be the D gene (5 bases each). V shed 5 bases and J shed 3 bases, with 20 bases lying between them. The CDR3 totals 16 residues. CDR1 MDHEN and CDR2 SYDVKM come from the germline V gene. The CDR3 here is CASSPGALAADYEQYF. CDR3 DNA: TGTGCCAGCAGTCCCGGGGCACTCGCGGCCGACTACGAGCAGTACTTC.

This clonotype was counted many times. The chain uses TRBV28 and TRBJ1-5; D not certain. Germline CDR1 is MDHEN and CDR2 is SYDVKM. The V end lost 7 bases, the J end lost 6 bases, and 10 bases lay between the germline ends. This CDR3 has 12 amino acids. CDR3 in DNA: TGTGCCAGCATCACGGGCGGTCAGCCCCAGCATTTT. It yields the protein CASITGGQPQHF. Based on the CDR3 plus reference TRBV28 and TRBJ1-5, the full variable domain is DVKVTQSSRYLVKRTGEKVFLECVQDMDHENMFWYRQDPGLGLRLIYFSYDVKMKEKGDIPEGYSVSREKKERFSLILESASTNQTSMYLCASITGGQPQHFGDGTRLSIL.

This clonotype has ten or more counts. The chain has TRBV5-6 and TRBJ1-5; TRBD1 matches at 10 bases. This CDR3 contains 17 residues. V shed 3 bases and J 6 bases; nucleotides not matched to a gene: 12. CDR1 is SGHDT and CDR2 is YYEEEE in the germline V gene. CDR3 sequence (DNA): TGTGCCAGCAGCTCGACGAGACAGGGGGCAGGGTTTCAGCCCCAGCATTTT. Translating gives CASSSTRQGAGFQPQHF. Drawing the rest from reference TRBV5-6 and TRBJ1-5, the complete variable domain is DAGVTQSPTHLIKTRGQQVTLRCSPKSGHDTVSWYQQALGQGPQFIFQYYEEEERQRGNFPDRFSGHQFPNYSSELNVNALLLGDSALYLCASSSTRQGAGFQPQHFGDGTRLSIL.

The chain uses TRBV28 and TRBJ2-1, with 9 nucleotides matching TRBD2. The CDR3 runs 17 residues. The junction had 15 bases not matched to a gene; V was cut back by 10 bases and J by 2 bases. Germline assignment: CDR1 MDHEN and CDR2 SYDVKM. CDR3 coding DNA: TGTGCCACTAGGGGGGACGGAGGGACTAGCCCCTACAATGAGCAGTTCTTC. This encodes CATRGDGGTSPYNEQFF.

This clonotype was seen at least ten times. The chain joins TRBV5-5 to TRBJ1-6, with 7 nucleotides matching TRBD1. Germline CDR1 is SGHKS and CDR2 is YYEKEE (reference sequence). V trimming: 0 bases; J trimming: 7 bases; junction bases outside the gene matches: 4. This CDR3 spans 15 amino acids. The chain's CDR3 is CASSLGPGQNSPLHF. The CDR3, as DNA: TGTGCCAGCAGCTTGGGGCCGGGACAGAATTCACCCCTCCACTTT.

With regard to this clonotype: Germline is not matched at one junction end, which may reflect a read error. The chain uses TRBV7-7 and TRBJ2-7; D possibly corresponds to TRBD1 (6 bases). Germline lookup yields CDR1 SSHAT and CDR2 FNYEAQ (reference sequence). The CDR3 loop spans 16 amino acids. The CDR3 sequence is CASSPSADRSSYEQYF. The CDR3 bases are TGTGCTAGCAGCCCTTCCGCTGACAGGAGCTCCTACGAGCAGTACTTC.

This clonotype was counted only a few times. The genes are TRBV10-3 and TRBJ1-3, with D perhaps matching TRBD1 (6 bases). The V gene's germline CDR1 is ENHRY and CDR2 SYGVKD. V was trimmed by 3 bases and J by 7 bases, leaving 13 bases between them. The CDR3 is made up of 14 amino acids. The CDR3 reads CAISDPGGHNTIYF. The CDR3 DNA sequence: TGTGCCATCAGTGACCCCGGGGGACATAACACCATATATTTT.

The chain combines TRBV5-1 with TRBJ2-7; no firm D call. Trimming took off 0 bases at V and 0 bases at J, with 10 bases between the two ends. Looked up from germline, CDR1 is SGHRS and CDR2 is YFSETQ. The CDR3 spans 15 residues. The CDR3 sequence is CASSLVSAGSYEQYF. The CDR3 region has the DNA TGCGCCAGCAGCTTGGTTTCGGCCGGCTCCTACGAGCAGTACTTC.

This clonotype came up a few times. The CDR3 coding sequence is TGTGCCAGCAGCTCTGTCTTCCGGGAGGTAGGCAATGAGCAGTTCTTC. Its translation: CASSSVFREVGNEQFF. The chain carries TRBV7-2 and TRBJ2-1, with 7 bases matching TRBD2. This CDR3 spans 16 amino acids. The germline CDR1 and CDR2 sequences are SGHTA and FQGNSA. Trimming removed 4 bases from V and 6 bases from J; junction bases left unmatched: 12.

This clonotype was recorded a few times. V and J are TRBV3-1 and TRBJ1-4, with a possible D match to TRBD1 (6 bases). Per the germline V gene, CDR1 is LGHDT and CDR2 is YNNKEL (reference sequence). V was shortened by 1 base and J by 8 bases, with 17 bases between the two germline ends. This CDR3 is built from 16 residues. CDR3 DNA: TGTGCCAGCAGCCAAGCCGTCGTCGGGGGCGGAGAAAAACTGTTTTTT. Its protein product is CASSQAVVGGGEKLFF.

The rearrangement uses TRBV12-3 or TRBV12-4 and TRBJ2-1; 7 bases map to TRBD2. The ends lost 7 bases at V and 6 bases at J; junction bases unmatched: 12. The CDR3 runs to 15 residues. CDR3 sequence (DNA): TGTGCCAGCATCCAGTCCACTGGGGGGGGCAATGAGCAGTTCTTC. Translating it yields CASIQSTGGGNEQFF.

The chain has TRBV6-2 or TRBV6-3 and TRBJ2-3, with 9 bases lining up with TRBD1. This CDR3 comprises 12 residues. CDR1 is MNHEY and CDR2 is SVGEGT in the germline V gene. The V gene end was trimmed by 6 bases and the J gene end by 10 bases; junction bases not matched to a gene: 5. The CDR3 sequence is CASRQGQGPQYF. CDR3 bases: TGTGCCAGCAGACAAGGACAGGGGCCGCAGTATTTT.